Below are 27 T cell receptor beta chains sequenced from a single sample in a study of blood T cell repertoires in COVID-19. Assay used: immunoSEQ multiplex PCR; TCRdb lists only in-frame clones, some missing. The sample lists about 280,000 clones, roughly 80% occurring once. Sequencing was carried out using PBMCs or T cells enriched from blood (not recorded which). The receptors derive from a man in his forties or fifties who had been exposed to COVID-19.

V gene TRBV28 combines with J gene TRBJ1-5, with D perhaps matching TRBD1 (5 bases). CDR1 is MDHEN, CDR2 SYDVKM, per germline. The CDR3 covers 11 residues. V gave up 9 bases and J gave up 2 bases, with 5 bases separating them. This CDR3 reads CARTGNQPQHF. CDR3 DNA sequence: TGTGCCAGGACAGGCAATCAGCCCCAGCATTTT.

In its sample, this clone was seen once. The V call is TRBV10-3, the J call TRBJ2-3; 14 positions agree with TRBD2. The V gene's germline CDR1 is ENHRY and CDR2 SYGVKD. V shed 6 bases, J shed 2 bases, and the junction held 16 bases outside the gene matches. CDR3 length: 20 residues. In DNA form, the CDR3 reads TGTGCCATCAGCTCCACACCGGGACTAGCGGGGGAGAAACCCACAGATACGCAGTATTTT. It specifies CAISSTPGLAGEKPTDTQYF.

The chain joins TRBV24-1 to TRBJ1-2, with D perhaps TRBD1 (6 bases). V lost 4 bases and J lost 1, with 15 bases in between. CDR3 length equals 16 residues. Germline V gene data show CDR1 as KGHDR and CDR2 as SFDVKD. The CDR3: CATSEGQSRRNYGYTF. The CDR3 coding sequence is TGTGCCACCAGTGAAGGACAGAGCCGACGTAACTATGGCTACACCTTC.

The CDR3 loop reads CASISGGSGANVLTF. CDR3 coding DNA: TGTGCCAGTATCAGTGGGGGGTCTGGGGCCAACGTCCTGACTTTC. This chain uses TRBV6-5 with TRBJ2-6; weak D call: TRBD2 (6 bases). The germline gives CDR1 MNHEY, CDR2 SVGAGI. This CDR3 contains 15 residues. V lost 9 bases, J lost 1 base, and 13 bases lay in between.

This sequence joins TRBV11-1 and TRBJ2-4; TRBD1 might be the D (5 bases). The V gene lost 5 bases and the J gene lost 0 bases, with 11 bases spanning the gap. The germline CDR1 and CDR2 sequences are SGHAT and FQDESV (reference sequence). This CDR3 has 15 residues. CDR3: CASSRTQGAKNIQYF. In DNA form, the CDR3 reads TGTGCCAGCAGCCGAACCCAGGGAGCCAAAAACATTCAGTACTTC.

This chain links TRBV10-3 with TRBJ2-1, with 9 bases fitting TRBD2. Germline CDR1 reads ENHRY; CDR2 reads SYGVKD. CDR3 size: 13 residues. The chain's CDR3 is CPIGDAGGDEQFF. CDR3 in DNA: TGTCCTATTGGGGATGCGGGAGGGGATGAGCAGTTCTTC.

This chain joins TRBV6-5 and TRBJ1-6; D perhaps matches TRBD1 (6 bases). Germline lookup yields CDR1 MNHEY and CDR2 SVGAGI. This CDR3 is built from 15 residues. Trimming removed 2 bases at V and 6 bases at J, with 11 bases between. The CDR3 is CASSYLRGGNSPLHF. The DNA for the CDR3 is TGTGCCAGCAGTTACCTTAGGGGGGGTAATTCACCCCTCCACTTT.

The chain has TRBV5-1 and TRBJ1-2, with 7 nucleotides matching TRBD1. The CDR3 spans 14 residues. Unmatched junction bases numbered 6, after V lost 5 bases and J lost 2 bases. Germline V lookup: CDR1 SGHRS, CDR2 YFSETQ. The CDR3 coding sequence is TGCGCCAGCAGTAAGACACAGGGGAACTATGGCTACACCTTC. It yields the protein CASSKTQGNYGYTF.

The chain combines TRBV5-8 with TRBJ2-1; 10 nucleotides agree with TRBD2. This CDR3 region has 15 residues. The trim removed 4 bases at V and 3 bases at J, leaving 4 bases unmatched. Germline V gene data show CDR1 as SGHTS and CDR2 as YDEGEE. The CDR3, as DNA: TGTGCCAGCAGCCCCCGACTAGCGGGCTACAATGAGCAGTTCTTC. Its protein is CASSPRLAGYNEQFF.

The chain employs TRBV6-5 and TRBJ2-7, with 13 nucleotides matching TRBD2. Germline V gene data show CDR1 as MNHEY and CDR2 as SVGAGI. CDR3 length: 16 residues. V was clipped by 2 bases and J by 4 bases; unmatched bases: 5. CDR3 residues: CASSYTRTSGSYEQYF. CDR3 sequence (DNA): TGTGCCAGCAGTTACACCCGGACTAGCGGGAGTTACGAGCAGTACTTC.

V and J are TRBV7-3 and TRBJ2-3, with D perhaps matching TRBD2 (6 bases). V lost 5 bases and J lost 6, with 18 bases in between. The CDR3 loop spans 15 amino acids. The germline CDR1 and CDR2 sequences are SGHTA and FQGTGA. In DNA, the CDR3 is TGTGCCAGCAGCGGGACTGGTGGCGGGGTGGATACGCAGTATTTT. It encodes CASSGTGGGVDTQYF.

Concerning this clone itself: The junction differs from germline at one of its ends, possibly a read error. The CDR3 is CASSYYGDTIYF. CDR3 coding DNA: TGTGCCAGCAGCTACTATGGAGACACCATATATTTT. The J gene is TRBJ1-3, the V gene TRBV3-1 (or the pseudogene TRBV3-2); D gene unclear. This CDR3 has 12 amino acids. The germline V gene encodes CDR1 LGHDT and CDR2 YNNKEL (reference sequence).

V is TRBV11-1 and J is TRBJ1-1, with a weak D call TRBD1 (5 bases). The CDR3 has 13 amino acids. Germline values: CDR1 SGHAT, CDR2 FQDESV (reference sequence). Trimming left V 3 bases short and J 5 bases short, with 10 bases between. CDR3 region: CASSFYGGTEAFF. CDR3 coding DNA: TGTGCCAGCAGCTTCTATGGGGGGACTGAAGCTTTCTTT.

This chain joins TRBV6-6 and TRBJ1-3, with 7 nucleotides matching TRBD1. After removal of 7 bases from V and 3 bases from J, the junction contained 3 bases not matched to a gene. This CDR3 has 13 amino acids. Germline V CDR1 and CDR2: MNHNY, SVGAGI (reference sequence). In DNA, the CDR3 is TGTGCCAGCAAAACAGGGGTTGGAAACACCATATATTTT. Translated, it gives CASKTGVGNTIYF.

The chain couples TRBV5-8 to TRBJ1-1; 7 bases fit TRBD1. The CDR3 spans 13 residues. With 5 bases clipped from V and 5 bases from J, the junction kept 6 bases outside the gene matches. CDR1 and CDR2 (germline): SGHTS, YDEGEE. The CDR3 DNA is TGTGCCAGCAGGTTACAGGGGACGACTGAAGCTTTCTTT. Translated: CASRLQGTTEAFF.

CDR3: CASSPTSEPDTQYF. The CDR3 DNA reads as TGTGCCAGCAGCCCAACTAGTGAACCAGATACGCAGTATTTT. The genes are TRBV5-6 and TRBJ2-3, with a weak D call TRBD2 (5 bases). The CDR3 length is 14 residues. CDR1 and CDR2 (germline): SGHDT, YYEEEE. Trimming took off 4 bases at V and 4 bases at J, with 13 bases between the two ends.

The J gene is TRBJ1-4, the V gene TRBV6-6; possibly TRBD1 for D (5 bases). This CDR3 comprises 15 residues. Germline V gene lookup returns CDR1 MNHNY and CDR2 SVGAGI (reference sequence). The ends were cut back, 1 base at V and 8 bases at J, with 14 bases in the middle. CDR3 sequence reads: CASSYYASQGEKLFF. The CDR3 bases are TGTGCCAGCAGTTACTACGCGTCTCAGGGCGAAAAACTGTTTTTT.

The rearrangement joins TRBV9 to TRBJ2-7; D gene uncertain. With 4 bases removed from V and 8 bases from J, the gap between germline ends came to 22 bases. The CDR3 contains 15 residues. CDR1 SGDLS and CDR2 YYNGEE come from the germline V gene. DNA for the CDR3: TGTGCCAGCAGCAACCCTCATTCCCCGGTTAGCAAGCAGTACTTC. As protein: CASSNPHSPVSKQYF.

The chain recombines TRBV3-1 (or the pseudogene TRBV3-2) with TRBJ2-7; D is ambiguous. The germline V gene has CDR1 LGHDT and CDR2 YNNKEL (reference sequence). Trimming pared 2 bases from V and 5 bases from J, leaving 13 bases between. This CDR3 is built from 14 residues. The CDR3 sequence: CASSQRARIHEQYF. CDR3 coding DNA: TGTGCCAGCAGCCAACGAGCTAGAATCCACGAGCAGTACTTC.

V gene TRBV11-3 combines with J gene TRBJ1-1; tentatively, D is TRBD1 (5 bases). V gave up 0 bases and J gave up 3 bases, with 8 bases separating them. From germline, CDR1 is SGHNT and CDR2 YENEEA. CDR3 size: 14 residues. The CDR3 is CASSLDGGDTEAFF. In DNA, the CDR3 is TGTGCCAGCAGCTTAGATGGGGGGGACACTGAAGCTTTCTTT.

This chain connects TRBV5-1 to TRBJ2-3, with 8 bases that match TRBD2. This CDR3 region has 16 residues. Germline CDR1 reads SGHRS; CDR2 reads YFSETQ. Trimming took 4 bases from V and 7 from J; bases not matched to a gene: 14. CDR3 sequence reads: CASSKLPGTRTHTQYF. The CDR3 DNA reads TGCGCCAGCAGCAAACTACCCGGGACTAGGACCCATACGCAGTATTTT.

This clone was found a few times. The CDR3 region is CASTQGVRYYEQYF. Here the CDR3 DNA reads TGTGCCAGCACCCAGGGGGTGAGATACTACGAGCAGTACTTC. The chain is built from TRBV28 and TRBJ2-7, with 7 bases aligning to TRBD1. The CDR3 contains 14 residues. Per germline, CDR1 MDHEN and CDR2 SYDVKM. The junction had 9 bases not matched to a gene; V was cut back by 7 bases and J by 3 bases.

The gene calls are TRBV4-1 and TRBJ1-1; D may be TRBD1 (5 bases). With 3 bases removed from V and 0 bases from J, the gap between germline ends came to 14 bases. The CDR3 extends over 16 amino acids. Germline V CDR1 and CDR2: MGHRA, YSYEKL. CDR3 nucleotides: TGCGCCAGCAGCCATGGTAGACAGAGCATGAACACTGAAGCTTTCTTT. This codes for CASSHGRQSMNTEAFF.

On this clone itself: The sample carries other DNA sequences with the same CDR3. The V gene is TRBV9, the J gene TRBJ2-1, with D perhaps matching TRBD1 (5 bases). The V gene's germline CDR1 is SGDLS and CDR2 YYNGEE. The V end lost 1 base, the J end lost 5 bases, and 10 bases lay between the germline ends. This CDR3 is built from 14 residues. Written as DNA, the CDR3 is TGTGCCAGCAGCGTACTCAGGGTGGACAATGAGCAGTTCTTC. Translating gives CASSVLRVDNEQFF.

The CDR3 reads CASSECPGVCEQYF. In DNA, the CDR3 is TGTGCCAGCAGTGAATGTCCGGGAGTTTGCGAGCAGTACTTC. This rearrangement joins TRBV25-1 to TRBJ2-7, with D perhaps matching TRBD2 (6 bases). The CDR3 loop spans 14 amino acids. Between the trimmed V and J ends, which lost 1 base and 6 bases, there was a span of 13 bases. Germline-derived CDR1 and CDR2 are MGHDK and SYGVNS.

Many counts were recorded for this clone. The CDR3: CASSYDPGGSGNTIYF. The CDR3 coding sequence is TGTGCCAGCAGTTATGATCCGGGGGGCTCTGGAAACACCATATATTTT. This chain links TRBV6-5 with TRBJ1-3; tentatively, D is TRBD1 (5 bases). The CDR3 is made up of 16 amino acids. Germline loops: CDR1 MNHEY, CDR2 SVGAGI. The ends were cut back, 3 bases at V and 0 bases at J, with 12 bases in the middle.

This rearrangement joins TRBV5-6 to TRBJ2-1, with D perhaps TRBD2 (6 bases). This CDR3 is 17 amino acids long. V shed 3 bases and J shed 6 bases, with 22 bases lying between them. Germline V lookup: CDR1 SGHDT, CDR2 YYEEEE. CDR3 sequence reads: CASSSNSSGTVINEQFF. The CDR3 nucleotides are TGTGCCAGCAGCTCGAACTCGAGTGGGACTGTGATCAATGAGCAGTTCTTC.